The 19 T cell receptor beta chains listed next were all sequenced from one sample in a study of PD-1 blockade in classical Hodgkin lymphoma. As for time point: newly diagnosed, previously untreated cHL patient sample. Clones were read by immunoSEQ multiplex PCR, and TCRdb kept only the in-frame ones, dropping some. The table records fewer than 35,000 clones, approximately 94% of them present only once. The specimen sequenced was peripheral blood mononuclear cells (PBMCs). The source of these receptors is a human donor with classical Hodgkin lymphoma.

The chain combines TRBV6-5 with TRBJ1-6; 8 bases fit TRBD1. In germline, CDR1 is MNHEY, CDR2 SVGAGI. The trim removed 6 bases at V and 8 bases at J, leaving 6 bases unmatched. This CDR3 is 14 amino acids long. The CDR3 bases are TGTGCCAGCAGCCCCGGGACAGGCTATTCACCCCTCCACTTT. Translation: CASSPGTGYSPLHF.

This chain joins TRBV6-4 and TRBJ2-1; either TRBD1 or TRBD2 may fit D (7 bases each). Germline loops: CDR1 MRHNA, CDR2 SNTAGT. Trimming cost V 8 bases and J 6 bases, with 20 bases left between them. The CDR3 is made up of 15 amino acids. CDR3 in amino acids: CASSERLAGGNEQFF. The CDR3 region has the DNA TGTGCCAGCTCCGAACGACTAGCAGGGGGCAATGAGCAGTTCTTC.

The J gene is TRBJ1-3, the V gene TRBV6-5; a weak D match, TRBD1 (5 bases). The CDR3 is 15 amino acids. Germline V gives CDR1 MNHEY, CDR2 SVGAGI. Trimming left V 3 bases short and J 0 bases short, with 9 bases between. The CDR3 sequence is CASSYEGSSGNTIYF. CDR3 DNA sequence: TGTGCCAGCAGTTATGAGGGGTCCTCTGGAAACACCATATATTTT.

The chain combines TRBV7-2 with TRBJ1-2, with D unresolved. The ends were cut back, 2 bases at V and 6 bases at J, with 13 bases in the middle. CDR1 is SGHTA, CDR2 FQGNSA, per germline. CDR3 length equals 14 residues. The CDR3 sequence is CASSLLQKPDGYTF. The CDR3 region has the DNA TGTGCCAGCAGCTTATTACAGAAACCTGATGGCTACACCTTC.

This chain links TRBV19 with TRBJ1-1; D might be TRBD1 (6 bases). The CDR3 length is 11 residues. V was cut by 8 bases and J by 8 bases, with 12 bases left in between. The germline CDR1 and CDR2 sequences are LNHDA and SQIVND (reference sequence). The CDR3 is CASGPGAEAFF. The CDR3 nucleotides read TGTGCCAGTGGCCCGGGGGCAGAAGCTTTCTTT.

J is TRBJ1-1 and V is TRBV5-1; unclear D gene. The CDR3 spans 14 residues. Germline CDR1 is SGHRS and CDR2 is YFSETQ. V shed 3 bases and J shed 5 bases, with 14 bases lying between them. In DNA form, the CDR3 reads TGCGCCAGCAGCTCCTCGGCCGGGAGGACTGAAGCTTTCTTT. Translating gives CASSSSAGRTEAFF.

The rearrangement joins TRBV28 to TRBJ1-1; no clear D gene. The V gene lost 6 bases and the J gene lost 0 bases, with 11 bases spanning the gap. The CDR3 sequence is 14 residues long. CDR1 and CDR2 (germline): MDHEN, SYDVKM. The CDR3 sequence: CASSLANMNTEAFF. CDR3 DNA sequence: TGTGCCAGCAGCCTGGCAAATATGAACACTGAAGCTTTCTTT.

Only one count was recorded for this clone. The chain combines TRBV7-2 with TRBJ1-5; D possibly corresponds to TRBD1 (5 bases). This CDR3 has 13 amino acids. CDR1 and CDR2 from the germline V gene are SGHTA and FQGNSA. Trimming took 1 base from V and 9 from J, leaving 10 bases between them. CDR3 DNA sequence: TGTGCCAGCAGCTTAGACAGGCCGGGGCCCCAGCATTTT. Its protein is CASSLDRPGPQHF.

The CDR3 is CASTRGGNEKLFF. The CDR3 DNA is TGTGCCAGTACTAGGGGGGGGAACGAAAAACTGTTTTTT. The genes are TRBV19 and TRBJ1-4; tentative D call: TRBD1 (6 bases). The V gene lost 7 bases and the J gene lost 8 bases, with 14 bases spanning the gap. This CDR3 has 13 residues. Germline V CDR1 and CDR2: LNHDA, SQIVND (reference sequence).

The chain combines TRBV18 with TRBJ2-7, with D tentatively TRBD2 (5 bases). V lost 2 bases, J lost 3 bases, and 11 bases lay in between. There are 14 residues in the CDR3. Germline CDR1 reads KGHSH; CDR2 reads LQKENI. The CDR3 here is CASSPDAGNYEQYF. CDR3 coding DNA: TGTGCCAGCTCACCAGACGCGGGCAACTACGAGCAGTACTTC.

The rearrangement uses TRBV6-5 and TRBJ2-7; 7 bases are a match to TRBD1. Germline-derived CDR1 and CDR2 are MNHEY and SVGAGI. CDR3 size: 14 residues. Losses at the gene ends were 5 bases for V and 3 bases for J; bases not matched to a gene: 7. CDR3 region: CASSRRQGGYEQYF. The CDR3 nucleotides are TGTGCCAGCAGTCGAAGACAGGGTGGCTACGAGCAGTACTTC.

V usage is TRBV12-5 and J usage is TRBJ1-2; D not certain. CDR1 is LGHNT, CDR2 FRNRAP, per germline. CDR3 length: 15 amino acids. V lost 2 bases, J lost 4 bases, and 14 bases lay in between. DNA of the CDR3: TGTGCTAGTGGTTTGAGCCGGCTTAACCTCTATGGCTACACCTTC. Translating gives CASGLSRLNLYGYTF.

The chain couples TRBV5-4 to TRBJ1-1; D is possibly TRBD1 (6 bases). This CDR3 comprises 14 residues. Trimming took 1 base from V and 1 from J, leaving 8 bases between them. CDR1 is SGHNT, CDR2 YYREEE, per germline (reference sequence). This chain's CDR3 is CASSLSQGNTEAFF. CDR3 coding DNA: TGTGCCAGCAGCTTGTCACAGGGGAACACTGAAGCTTTCTTT.

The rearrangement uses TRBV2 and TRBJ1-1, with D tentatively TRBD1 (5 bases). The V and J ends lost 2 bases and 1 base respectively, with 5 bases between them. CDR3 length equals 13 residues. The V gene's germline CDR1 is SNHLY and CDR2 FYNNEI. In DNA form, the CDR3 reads TGTGCCAGCAGTGAACAGGGGAACACTGAAGCTTTCTTT. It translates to CASSEQGNTEAFF.

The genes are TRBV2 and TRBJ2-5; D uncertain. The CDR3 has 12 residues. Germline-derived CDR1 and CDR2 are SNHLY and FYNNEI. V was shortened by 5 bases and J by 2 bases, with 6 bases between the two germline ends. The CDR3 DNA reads TGTGCCAGCAGTTCGATACAAGAGACCCAGTACTTC. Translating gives CASSSIQETQYF.

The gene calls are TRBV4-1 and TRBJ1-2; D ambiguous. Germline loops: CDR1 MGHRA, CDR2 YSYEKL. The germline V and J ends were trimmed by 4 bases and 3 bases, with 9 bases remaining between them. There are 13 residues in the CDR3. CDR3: CASSPQGHYGYTF. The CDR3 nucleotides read TGCGCCAGCAGCCCTCAAGGCCACTATGGCTACACCTTC.

This CDR3 reads CASSSADTQYF. The CDR3 DNA reads TGTGCCAGCAGCAGCGCAGATACGCAGTATTTT. The V gene is TRBV9, the J gene TRBJ2-3; no clear D. The germline gives CDR1 SGDLS, CDR2 YYNGEE. Trimming stripped 4 bases from V and 4 bases from J, with 4 bases between. The CDR3 extends over 11 amino acids.

The CDR3 coding sequence is TGTGCCTGGAGTGTTGAGGGGTTTAAGCAGTATTTT. It encodes CAWSVEGFKQYF. V and J are TRBV30 and TRBJ2-3; TRBD1 or TRBD2 may be the D gene (5 bases each). This CDR3 comprises 12 residues. CDR1 and CDR2 from the germline V gene are GTSNPN and SVGIG (reference sequence). Trimming pared 0 bases from V and 11 bases from J, leaving 12 bases between.

The CDR3 sequence is CASSSRQGSTDTQYF. Written as DNA, the CDR3 is TGTGCCAGCAGCAGCCGACAGGGGAGCACAGATACGCAGTATTTT. The V call is TRBV5-4, the J call TRBJ2-3, with 8 bases that match TRBD1. Losses at the gene ends were 4 bases for V and 0 bases for J; bases not matched to a gene: 4. The CDR3 sequence is 15 residues long. Germline CDR1 reads SGHNT; CDR2 reads YYREEE (reference sequence).